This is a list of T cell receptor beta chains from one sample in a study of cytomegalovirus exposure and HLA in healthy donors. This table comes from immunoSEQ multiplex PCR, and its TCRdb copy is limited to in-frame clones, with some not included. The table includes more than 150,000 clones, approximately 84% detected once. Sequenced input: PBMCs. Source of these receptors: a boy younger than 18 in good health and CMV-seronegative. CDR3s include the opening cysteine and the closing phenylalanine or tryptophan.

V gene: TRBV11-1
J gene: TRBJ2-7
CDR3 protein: CASTDGQTYEQYF

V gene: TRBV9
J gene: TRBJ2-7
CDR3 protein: CASSVDPQGAVSSYEQYF

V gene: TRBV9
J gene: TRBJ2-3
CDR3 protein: CASSPVGTSGGTDTQYF

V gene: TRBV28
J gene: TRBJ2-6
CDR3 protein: CASTTTASGANVLTF

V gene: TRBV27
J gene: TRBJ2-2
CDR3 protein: CASSRLALPGELFF

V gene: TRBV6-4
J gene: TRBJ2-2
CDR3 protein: CASSAGTSGAANTGELFF

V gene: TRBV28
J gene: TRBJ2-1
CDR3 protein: CASSAGVYNEQFF

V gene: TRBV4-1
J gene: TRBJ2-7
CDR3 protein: CASSRGSEQYF

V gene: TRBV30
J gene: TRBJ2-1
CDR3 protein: CAWSGGGVSYNEQFF

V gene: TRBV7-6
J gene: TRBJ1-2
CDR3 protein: CASSLARGYYGYTF

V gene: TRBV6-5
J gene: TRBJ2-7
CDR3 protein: CASSYFGTGPYEQYF

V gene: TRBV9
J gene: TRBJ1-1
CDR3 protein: CASSLSTRDTEAFF

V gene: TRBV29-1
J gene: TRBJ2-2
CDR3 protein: CSARQGAEDVGELFF

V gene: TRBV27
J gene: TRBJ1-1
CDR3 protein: CASSPGRGQGKTEAFF

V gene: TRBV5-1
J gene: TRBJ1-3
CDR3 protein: CASSTMTGSDTIYF

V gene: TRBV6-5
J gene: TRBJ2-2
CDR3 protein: CASSRAGSNTGELFF

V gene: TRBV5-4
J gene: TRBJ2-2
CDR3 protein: CASSLGQLNTGELFF

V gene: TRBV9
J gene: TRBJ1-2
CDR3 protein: CASTLSDSRDYGYTF

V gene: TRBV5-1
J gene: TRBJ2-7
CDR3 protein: CASSFGTRGSEQYF

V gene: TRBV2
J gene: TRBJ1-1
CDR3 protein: CASQARISYMNTEAFF

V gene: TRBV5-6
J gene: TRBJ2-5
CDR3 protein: CASSLRPRGFREQYF

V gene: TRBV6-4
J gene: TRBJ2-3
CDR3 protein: CASSDSGSGTDTQYF

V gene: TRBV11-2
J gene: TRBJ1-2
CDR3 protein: CASSPTEGGYTF

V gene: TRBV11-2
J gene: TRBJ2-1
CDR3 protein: CASSLTPGLAGGRYNEQFF